This TCR beta chain is from a study of shared clonotypes between healthy human individuals. At a deep level, the assay was run. TCRdb's copy holds only in-frame clones and misses some; the assay was immunoSEQ multiplex PCR. The table includes hundreds of thousands of clones, 95% to 97% detected once. V was pared by 0 bases and J by 4 bases, with 6 bases between. CDR1 is WNHNN and CDR2 is SYGVQD in the germline V gene (reference sequence). This CDR3 has 13 amino acids. In the naive CD8 group, cells lacked CD45RO and were positively selected for CCR7, so terminally differentiated effector memory CD45RA+ cells were left out. Donors were healthy HIV-negative adults without recently reported acute infections or vaccinations.

The chain recombines TRBV10-1 with TRBJ1-2; no firm D call. Material for sequencing was naive CD8+ T cells sorted from blood. This sequence originates from a woman aged 25-40 years in good health. CDR3 DNA: TGCGCCAGCAGTGAGTCGAGGTCCTATGGCTACACCTTC. Amino acids: CASSESRSYGYTF.